Listed below are T cell receptor beta chains from one sample, sequenced in a study of blood T cell repertoires in COVID-19. TCRdb's copy holds only in-frame clones and misses some; the assay was immunoSEQ multiplex PCR. Counted here are about 90,000 clones, 92% occurring once; the ten biggest clones make up roughly 6.4%. The sequenced material came from peripheral blood. These receptors came from a woman aged 60-70 years with active COVID-19. Both conserved end residues are part of each CDR3. A D gene is named only where the DNA matches it firmly. Not every row has a clone size; where given, it reads once, few, many or a size class.

clone_size: NA
j_call: TRBJ1-2
d_call: NA
v_call: TRBV30
cdr3_nt: TGTGCCTGGAGTGCTCGAGGGGGAAGCTATGGCTACACCTTC
cdr3_aa: CAWSARGGSYGYTF

clone_size: NA
j_call: TRBJ2-4
d_call: NA
v_call: TRBV2
cdr3_nt: TGTGCCAGCAGCGACGAGGGAATAGCCAAAAACATTCAGTACTTC
cdr3_aa: CASSDEGIAKNIQYF

clone_size: NA
j_call: TRBJ2-2
d_call: TRBD1
v_call: TRBV24-1
cdr3_nt: TGTGCCACCAGTGATTCCGGCAGGGGGTACGTAGACACCGGGGAGCTGTTTTTT
cdr3_aa: CATSDSGRGYVDTGELFF

clone_size: NA
j_call: TRBJ1-6
d_call: NA
v_call: TRBV19
cdr3_nt: TGTGCCACCGCCCACAGGACGTATAATTCACCCCTCCACTTT
cdr3_aa: CATAHRTYNSPLHF

clone_size: once
j_call: TRBJ2-5
d_call: NA
v_call: TRBV24-1
cdr3_nt: TGTGCCACCAGTTCCGGGAAAGAGACCCAGTACTTC
cdr3_aa: CATSSGKETQYF

clone_size: NA
j_call: TRBJ2-1
d_call: NA
v_call: TRBV7-2
cdr3_nt: TGTGCCAGCAGCTTCGCGTCGGGGAGTGAGCAGTTCTTC
cdr3_aa: CASSFASGSEQFF

clone_size: NA
j_call: TRBJ2-5
d_call: NA
v_call: TRBV10-1
cdr3_nt: TGCGCCAGCAGTGATCCTTCCCGGGAGACCCAGTACTTC
cdr3_aa: CASSDPSRETQYF

clone_size: once
j_call: TRBJ2-5
d_call: NA
v_call: TRBV12-3/TRBV12-4
cdr3_nt: TGTGCCAGCAGTTTCAAAGAGACCCAGTACTTC
cdr3_aa: CASSFKETQYF

clone_size: NA
j_call: TRBJ2-1
d_call: TRBD2
v_call: TRBV2
cdr3_nt: TGTGCCAGCAGCCGCGGGGGGGGACTTCCGACCGATGAGCAGTTCTTC
cdr3_aa: CASSRGGGLPTDEQFF

clone_size: NA
j_call: TRBJ2-7
d_call: NA
v_call: TRBV29-1
cdr3_nt: TGCAGCGTGACAGGAATCGCCTACGAGCAGTACTTC
cdr3_aa: CSVTGIAYEQYF

clone_size: NA
j_call: TRBJ1-1
d_call: TRBD1
v_call: TRBV5-6
cdr3_nt: TGTGCCAGCAGTTACCTAGACAGGGAGAACACTGAAGCTTTCTTT
cdr3_aa: CASSYLDRENTEAFF

clone_size: NA
j_call: TRBJ2-3
d_call: NA
v_call: TRBV5-6
cdr3_nt: TGTGCCAGCAGCTTTTCAACTACTCTTACTAAGCGCCCAGATACGCAGTATTTT
cdr3_aa: CASSFSTTLTKRPDTQYF

clone_size: once
j_call: TRBJ1-3
d_call: NA
v_call: TRBV7-2
cdr3_nt: TGTGCCAGCAGCTTAATTCAAGGAAACACCATATATTTT
cdr3_aa: CASSLIQGNTIYF

clone_size: NA
j_call: TRBJ2-1
d_call: TRBD1
v_call: TRBV29-1
cdr3_nt: TGCAGCGTCCAAGCCCGGGACAGGGGTGATGAGCAGTTCTTC
cdr3_aa: CSVQARDRGDEQFF

clone_size: once
j_call: TRBJ1-5
d_call: NA
v_call: TRBV4-3
cdr3_nt: TGCGCCAGCAGCCAAGATCCGCAGGGAGGTAGCAATCAGCCCCAGCATTTT
cdr3_aa: CASSQDPQGGSNQPQHF

clone_size: NA
j_call: TRBJ1-3
d_call: NA
v_call: TRBV18
cdr3_nt: TGTGCCAGCTCACCAAGGCAGGACTCTGGAAACACCATATATTTT
cdr3_aa: CASSPRQDSGNTIYF

clone_size: NA
j_call: TRBJ1-3
d_call: TRBD1
v_call: TRBV7-2
cdr3_nt: TGTGCCAGCAGTCGACAGGGGGACTCTGGAAACACCATATATTTT
cdr3_aa: CASSRQGDSGNTIYF

clone_size: NA
j_call: TRBJ2-4
d_call: NA
v_call: TRBV3-1/TRBV3-2
cdr3_nt: TGTGCCAGCAGCCATGAAGCACTAGCCAAAAACATTCAGTACTTC
cdr3_aa: CASSHEALAKNIQYF

clone_size: once
j_call: TRBJ2-1
d_call: NA
v_call: TRBV7-2
cdr3_nt: TGTGCCAGCAGCTTACACAGGGAAGGGAATGAGCAGTTCTTC
cdr3_aa: CASSLHREGNEQFF

clone_size: NA
j_call: TRBJ2-1
d_call: TRBD2
v_call: TRBV28
cdr3_nt: TGTGCCAGCAGTTTATTAGCCAGACTAGCATACAATGAGCAGTTCTTC
cdr3_aa: CASSLLARLAYNEQFF

clone_size: NA
j_call: TRBJ2-1
d_call: TRBD2
v_call: TRBV5-4
cdr3_nt: TGTGCCAGCAGCCTAGCGGGAGGGCGGAATGAGCAGTTCTTC
cdr3_aa: CASSLAGGRNEQFF

clone_size: NA
j_call: TRBJ2-5
d_call: TRBD2
v_call: TRBV9
cdr3_nt: TGTGCCAGCAGCGTAGTGGGGGGGTACCAAGAGACCCAGTACTTC
cdr3_aa: CASSVVGGYQETQYF

clone_size: NA
j_call: TRBJ1-5
d_call: NA
v_call: TRBV6-6
cdr3_nt: TGTGCCAGCAGTTCAGGGGAGCATCAGCCCCAGCATTTT
cdr3_aa: CASSSGEHQPQHF

clone_size: NA
j_call: TRBJ1-5
d_call: TRBD1
v_call: TRBV5-6
cdr3_nt: TGTGCCAGCAGCGGAAAACAGGGGTTAGGGCAGCCCCAGCATTTT
cdr3_aa: CASSGKQGLGQPQHF

clone_size: NA
j_call: TRBJ2-2
d_call: NA
v_call: TRBV11-2
cdr3_nt: TGTGCCAGCAGCTTTGGGGGGTCCGGGGAGCTGTTTTTT
cdr3_aa: CASSFGGSGELFF

clone_size: NA
j_call: TRBJ2-1
d_call: NA
v_call: TRBV10-3
cdr3_nt: TGTGCCATCGGGCCCATCAGGGGTGCGACCACTGAGCAGTTCTTC
cdr3_aa: CAIGPIRGATTEQFF

clone_size: NA
j_call: TRBJ1-2
d_call: NA
v_call: TRBV9
cdr3_nt: TGTGCCAGCAGCGTAGGTATAGGGGCGGACTATGGCTACACCTTC
cdr3_aa: CASSVGIGADYGYTF

clone_size: NA
j_call: TRBJ1-2
d_call: NA
v_call: TRBV7-9
cdr3_nt: TGTGCCAGCAGCGAAAGCGATTATGGCTACACCTTC
cdr3_aa: CASSESDYGYTF

clone_size: NA
j_call: TRBJ2-7
d_call: NA
v_call: TRBV29-1
cdr3_nt: TGCAGCGTTTTTAGCGAGCCGCGCCTCGAGCAGTACTTC
cdr3_aa: CSVFSEPRLEQYF

clone_size: once
j_call: TRBJ1-1
d_call: NA
v_call: TRBV18
cdr3_nt: TGTGCCAGCTCCACGACGACTCTCGTGGACACTGAAGCTTTCTTT
cdr3_aa: CASSTTTLVDTEAFF

clone_size: NA
j_call: TRBJ2-1
d_call: NA
v_call: TRBV9
cdr3_nt: TGTGCCAGCAGCCCCCGGGGAGGGGGGGAACCTTCGGAGCAGTTCTTC
cdr3_aa: CASSPRGGGEPSEQFF

clone_size: NA
j_call: TRBJ2-2
d_call: NA
v_call: TRBV5-1
cdr3_nt: TGCGCCAGCAGCCCGACAGGCACCGGGGAGCTGTTTTTT
cdr3_aa: CASSPTGTGELFF

clone_size: NA
j_call: TRBJ2-1
d_call: TRBD1
v_call: TRBV6-5
cdr3_nt: TGTGCCAGCAGATCGGACAGGGGTTCCTACAATGAGCAGTTCTTC
cdr3_aa: CASRSDRGSYNEQFF

clone_size: NA
j_call: TRBJ2-7
d_call: NA
v_call: TRBV10-1
cdr3_nt: TGCGCCAGCAGTGGGGGGGGCGGCGAGCAGTACTTC
cdr3_aa: CASSGGGGEQYF

clone_size: NA
j_call: TRBJ2-3
d_call: TRBD1
v_call: TRBV5-6
cdr3_nt: TGTGCCAGCATCGTAGGGGGCCGGGCAGATACGCAGTATTTT
cdr3_aa: CASIVGGRADTQYF

clone_size: NA
j_call: TRBJ1-4
d_call: NA
v_call: TRBV13
cdr3_nt: TGTGCCAGCAGTGCAGTCGATGAAAAACTGTTTTTT
cdr3_aa: CASSAVDEKLFF

clone_size: NA
j_call: TRBJ2-7
d_call: TRBD2
v_call: TRBV29-1
cdr3_nt: TGCAGCGTTACTTATGGGACTAGCGGGGTTTACGAGCAGTACTTC
cdr3_aa: CSVTYGTSGVYEQYF

clone_size: NA
j_call: TRBJ2-3
d_call: TRBD2
v_call: TRBV23-1
cdr3_nt: TGCGCCAGCAGTCAAACTAGCGGGGGCCTAAGAGGGCCTAGCACAGATACGCAGTATTTT
cdr3_aa: CASSQTSGGLRGPSTDTQYF

clone_size: NA
j_call: TRBJ1-2
d_call: NA
v_call: TRBV28
cdr3_nt: TGTGCCAGCAGTTTCTCCCGAAAAAGAGAGCGCGGCTACACCTTC
cdr3_aa: CASSFSRKRERGYTF

clone_size: NA
j_call: TRBJ2-2
d_call: TRBD2
v_call: TRBV28
cdr3_nt: TGTGCCAGCAGCCCCGGACCGGGAGGGGACACCGGGGAGCTGTTTTTT
cdr3_aa: CASSPGPGGDTGELFF

clone_size: NA
j_call: TRBJ1-1
d_call: NA
v_call: TRBV14
cdr3_nt: TGTGCCAGCAGCCAACAGGCGAACACTGAAGCTTTCTTT
cdr3_aa: CASSQQANTEAFF

clone_size: once
j_call: TRBJ2-3
d_call: TRBD2
v_call: TRBV7-9
cdr3_nt: TGTGCCAGCAGCTCACCCCGATCTAGCGGGGGGGCCACAGATACGCAGTATTTT
cdr3_aa: CASSSPRSSGGATDTQYF

clone_size: NA
j_call: TRBJ1-1
d_call: TRBD1
v_call: TRBV5-1
cdr3_nt: TGCGCCAGCAGCCCCCTCCCAGGGGGCAACACTGAAGCTTTCTTT
cdr3_aa: CASSPLPGGNTEAFF

clone_size: NA
j_call: TRBJ2-1
d_call: TRBD2
v_call: TRBV28
cdr3_nt: TGTGCCACCTCCCGACTAGCGGGAGGGCTCAGGTATGAGCAGTTCTTC
cdr3_aa: CATSRLAGGLRYEQFF

clone_size: NA
j_call: TRBJ1-3
d_call: TRBD1
v_call: TRBV9
cdr3_nt: TGTGCCAGCAGCCCCTGGACAGGGGTGGGAAACACCATATATTTT
cdr3_aa: CASSPWTGVGNTIYF

clone_size: once
j_call: TRBJ1-3
d_call: NA
v_call: TRBV7-2
cdr3_nt: TGTGCCAGCAGCTCCAGGGCCTTTGGAAACACCATATATTTT
cdr3_aa: CASSSRAFGNTIYF

clone_size: NA
j_call: TRBJ1-6
d_call: NA
v_call: TRBV6-6
cdr3_nt: TGTGCCAGCAGTTACTCGGCAGATCTTTCACCCCTCCACTTT
cdr3_aa: CASSYSADLSPLHF